This entry lists 20 T cell receptor beta chains sequenced from one sample in a study of cytomegalovirus exposure and HLA in healthy donors. PCR involved 60 Vbeta and 13 Jbeta primers. The protocol was immunoSEQ multiplex PCR, while the TCRdb copy is restricted to in-frame clones and leaves out a portion. Of 120,000 to 150,000 clones listed, about 78% are singletons. Sequenced input: PBMCs. Receptor source: a man aged 18 to 35 in good health and CMV-seronegative.

This clone showed up just a few times. This chain links TRBV27 with TRBJ1-4, with TRBD1 as a possible D gene (5 bases). Germline V gene data show CDR1 as MNHEY and CDR2 as SMNVEV (reference sequence). Trimming left V 5 bases short and J 5 bases short, with 9 bases between. The CDR3 covers 13 residues. The CDR3 sequence is CASSVRQNEKLFF. In DNA form, the CDR3 reads TGTGCCAGCAGTGTACGACAGAATGAAAAACTGTTTTTT.

A single count supports this clone. The chain employs TRBV28 and TRBJ2-1, with D unresolved. The CDR3 has 13 residues. With 6 bases removed from V and 7 bases from J, the gap between germline ends came to 13 bases. Germline CDR1 reads MDHEN; CDR2 reads SYDVKM. The CDR3 coding sequence is TGTGCCAGCAGCTCGACTTCCCGTAATGAGCAGTTCTTC. Its protein is CASSSTSRNEQFF.

The chain links TRBV19 to TRBJ2-7, with 12 bases aligning to TRBD2. CDR1 is LNHDA and CDR2 is SQIVND in the germline V gene (reference sequence). V shed 6 bases, J shed 4 bases, and the junction held 19 bases outside the gene matches. The CDR3 consists of 19 residues. This chain's CDR3 is CASRIIPESQTSGSYEQYF. The CDR3 DNA follows: TGTGCCAGTAGAATAATTCCCGAATCCCAGACTAGCGGGAGTTACGAGCAGTACTTC.

V gene TRBV13 combines with J gene TRBJ2-7, with TRBD1 identical over 12 bases. The CDR3 spans 15 residues. Germline CDR1 and CDR2: PRHDT and FYEKMQ (reference sequence). V lost 5 bases to trimming and J lost 2 bases; unmatched junction nucleotides: 4. The CDR3 DNA follows: TGTGCCAGCAGCCCCCGGGACAGGGGGCCCTACGAGCAGTACTTC. The encoded protein is CASSPRDRGPYEQYF.

The V call is TRBV4-1, the J call TRBJ2-1; 13 bases are a match to TRBD2. Germline loops: CDR1 MGHRA, CDR2 YSYEKL. V trimming: 4 bases; J trimming: 8 bases; junction bases outside the gene matches: 11. This CDR3 is built from 17 residues. In DNA form, the CDR3 reads TGCGCCAGCAGCCCCATCCGGACTAGCGGGAGTACGGATGAGCAGTTCTTC. Protein product: CASSPIRTSGSTDEQFF.

The chain has TRBV28 and TRBJ2-7; 9 bases match TRBD2. V shed 9 bases and J 2 bases; nucleotides not matched to a gene: 5. This CDR3 region has 13 residues. Looked up from germline, CDR1 is MDHEN and CDR2 is SYDVKM. The CDR3 DNA reads TGTGCCAGTAATAGCGGGAGAGCCTACGAGCAGTACTTC. Amino acid sequence: CASNSGRAYEQYF.

V usage is TRBV7-9 and J usage is TRBJ1-4, with 7 bases matching TRBD1. With 4 bases clipped from V and 11 bases from J, the junction kept 10 bases outside the gene matches. CDR3 length: 14 amino acids. Germline V gives CDR1 SEHNR, CDR2 FQNEAQ (reference sequence). The CDR3 DNA sequence: TGTGCCAGCAGCTACGACAGGGTGGATGTGAAACTGTTTTTT. It encodes CASSYDRVDVKLFF.

V and J are TRBV5-4 and TRBJ2-5; D unresolved. The CDR3 covers 13 residues. CDR1 is SGHNT and CDR2 is YYREEE in the germline V gene (reference sequence). V lost 0 bases, J lost 5 bases, and 8 bases lay in between. The DNA of the CDR3 is TGTGCCAGCAGCTTGGTACAGCTGGAGACCCAGTACTTC. Encoded protein: CASSLVQLETQYF. Using reference TRBV5-4 and TRBJ2-5 for the parts outside the CDR3, the full variable domain is ETGVTQSPTHLIKTRGQQVTLRCSSQSGHNTVSWYQQALGQGPQFIFQYYREEENGRGNFPPRFSGLQFPNYSSELNVNALELDDSALYLCASSLVQLETQYFGPGTRLLVL.

In DNA, the CDR3 is TGTGCCATCAGTGAGTCGGGGGGAAACTACGAGCAGTACTTC. This codes for CAISESGGNYEQYF. The chain has TRBV10-3 and TRBJ2-7; D is possibly TRBD2 (6 bases). V shed 0 bases and J shed 3 bases, with 9 bases lying between them. The CDR3 is 14 residues long. Germline V lookup: CDR1 ENHRY, CDR2 SYGVKD.

This clone was detected only a few times. This chain links TRBV7-6 with TRBJ1-1; 7 nucleotides align to TRBD1. The V gene end was trimmed by 1 base and the J gene end by 5 bases; junction bases not matched to a gene: 7. Looked up from germline, CDR1 is SGHVS and CDR2 is FNYEAQ. The CDR3 covers 15 residues. The CDR3 DNA sequence: TGTGCCAGCAGCTTAGATGCGACAGGGTTGACTGAAGCTTTCTTT. This translates into CASSLDATGLTEAFF.

The chain couples TRBV4-1 to TRBJ1-5; 8 bases align to TRBD1. Germline V gene sequence: CDR1 MGHRA, CDR2 YSYEKL. The CDR3 spans 16 residues. Losses at the gene ends were 1 base for V and 3 bases for J; bases not matched to a gene: 5. For the CDR3, the DNA is TGCGCCAGCAGCCAAGCGGGACAGGTACTCAATCAGCCCCAGCATTTT. It specifies CASSQAGQVLNQPQHF.

The V call is TRBV7-6, the J call TRBJ1-1; no firm D call. Germline V gives CDR1 SGHVS, CDR2 FNYEAQ. This CDR3 has 13 residues. V was clipped by 4 bases and J by 1 base, with 7 bases between them. This chain's CDR3 is CASSYTANTEAFF. The CDR3 coding sequence is TGTGCCAGCAGCTATACAGCGAACACTGAAGCTTTCTTT.

This rearrangement joins TRBV13 to TRBJ1-3; D is uncertain. The CDR3 totals 13 residues. Germline CDR1 is PRHDT and CDR2 is FYEKMQ (reference sequence). CDR3 sequence reads: CATSRQFGNTIYF. The CDR3 region has the DNA TGTGCAACCAGTCGTCAATTTGGAAACACCATATATTTT.

The chain recombines TRBV28 with TRBJ2-1; the D gene is possibly TRBD2 (6 bases). Germline CDR1 MDHEN, CDR2 SYDVKM. This CDR3 contains 13 residues. The germline V and J ends were trimmed by 3 bases and 4 bases, with 7 bases remaining between them. CDR3 bases: TGTGCCAGCAGTTTCGGGGGATACAATGAGCAGTTCTTC. Translated: CASSFGGYNEQFF.

This clone has a handful of counts. CDR3 nucleotides: TGTGCCAGCAGCAACCTCAGGGGTTACGAGCAGTACTTC. Amino acids: CASSNLRGYEQYF. The chain joins TRBV6-6 to TRBJ2-7, with D possibly being TRBD1 (6 bases). V dropped 6 bases and J dropped 4 bases, with 13 bases sitting between them. CDR1 and CDR2 from the germline V gene are MNHNY and SVGAGI (reference sequence). This CDR3 has 13 amino acids.

This clone was observed a handful of times. This chain uses TRBV29-1 with TRBJ1-4; D gene uncertain. Germline assignment: CDR1 SQVTM and CDR2 ANQGSEA. The CDR3 contains 13 residues. The ends were cut back, 5 bases at V and 4 bases at J, with 11 bases in the middle. CDR3 region: CSVTSRFNEKLFF. In nucleotides, the CDR3 is TGCAGCGTTACGTCCAGGTTTAATGAAAAACTGTTTTTT. Filled out from reference TRBV29-1 and TRBJ1-4, the complete variable domain reads SAVISQKPSRDICQRGTSLTIQCQVDSQVTMMFWYRQQPGQSLTLIATANQGSEATYESGFVIDKFPISRPNLTFSTLTVSNMSPEDSSIYLCSVTSRFNEKLFFGSGTQLSVL.

In its sample, this clone was seen a few times. The chain carries TRBV27 and TRBJ1-6; TRBD1 matches 12 bases. The junction had 3 bases not matched to a gene; V was cut back by 2 bases and J by 10 bases. Germline CDR1 MNHEY, CDR2 SMNVEV (reference sequence). The CDR3 runs 15 residues. For the CDR3, the DNA is TGTGCCAGCAGTTTAGCGGGACAGGGGGCATCACCCCTCCACTTT. Translating gives CASSLAGQGASPLHF.

The chain combines TRBV25-1 with TRBJ1-2; D remains unclear. Germline CDR1 MGHDK, CDR2 SYGVNS. Trimming took 4 bases from V and 7 from J, leaving 25 bases between them. CDR3 size: 17 residues. Written as DNA, the CDR3 is TGTGCCAGCAGTGCGCTTGCGGCTGGAGTGTCCGTCCGTGGCTACACCTTC. Its protein is CASSALAAGVSVRGYTF.

DNA of the CDR3: TGTGCCAGCAGTGAGGGCGGGAGTTCCTACGAGCAGTACTTC. Translating gives CASSEGGSSYEQYF. This chain links TRBV2 with TRBJ2-7, with TRBD2 matching 7 bases. With 3 bases clipped from V and 1 base from J, the junction kept 3 bases outside the gene matches. CDR3 length: 14 amino acids. Per the germline V gene, CDR1 is SNHLY and CDR2 is FYNNEI.

The chain recombines TRBV6-5 with TRBJ2-7; the D gene is possibly TRBD1 (6 bases). Trimming took off 2 bases at V and 0 bases at J, with 14 bases between the two ends. The CDR3 sequence is 16 residues long. In germline, CDR1 is MNHEY, CDR2 SVGAGI. The CDR3 sequence is CASSYAGGLYSYEQYF. CDR3 in DNA: TGTGCCAGCAGTTACGCTGGGGGCCTATACTCCTACGAGCAGTACTTC.